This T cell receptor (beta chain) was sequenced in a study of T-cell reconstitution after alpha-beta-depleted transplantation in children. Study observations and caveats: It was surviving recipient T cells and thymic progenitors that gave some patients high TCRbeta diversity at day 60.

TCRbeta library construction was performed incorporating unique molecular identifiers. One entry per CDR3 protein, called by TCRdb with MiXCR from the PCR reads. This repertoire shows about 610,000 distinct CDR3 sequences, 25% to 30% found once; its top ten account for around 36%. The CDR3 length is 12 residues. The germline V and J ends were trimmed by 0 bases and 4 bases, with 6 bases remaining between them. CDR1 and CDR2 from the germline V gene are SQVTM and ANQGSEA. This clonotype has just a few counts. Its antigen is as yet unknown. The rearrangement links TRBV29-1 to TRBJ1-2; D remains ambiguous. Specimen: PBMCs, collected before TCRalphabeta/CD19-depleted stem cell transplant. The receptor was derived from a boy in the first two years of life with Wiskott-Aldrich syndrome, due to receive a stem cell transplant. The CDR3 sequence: CSVEEVFYGYTF. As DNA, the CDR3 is TGCAGCGTTGAAGAGGTTTTCTATGGCTACACCTTC.